Listed here are 10 T cell receptor beta chains from one sample, sequenced in a study of graft-versus-host responses after intestinal transplantation. The antigens these receptors bind are not known. The method was immunoSEQ multiplex PCR; TCRdb's version includes in-frame clones alone and lacks a portion of them. The table shows 100,000 to 110,000 clones, with over 75% occurring only once. The source was unstimulated CD4+ T cells sorted from spleen or lymph node cells, collected before transplant. The receptors come from a human donor who was the organ donor for an intestinal transplant.

This clone came up a few times. V gene TRBV28 combines with J gene TRBJ1-2; no clear D gene. The CDR3 has 13 amino acids. The germline V gene has CDR1 MDHEN and CDR2 SYDVKM. Trimming took off 5 bases at V and 5 bases at J, with 12 bases between the two ends. The CDR3 sequence: CASSTPGQYGYTF. CDR3 DNA sequence: TGTGCCAGCAGTACCCCCGGGCAGTATGGCTACACCTTC.

The sample holds one count of this clone. This chain uses TRBV5-1 with TRBJ1-6; D uncertain. The V gene's germline CDR1 is SGHRS and CDR2 YFSETQ. The CDR3 is 15 amino acids. Trimming removed 0 bases at V and 7 bases at J, with 11 bases between. CDR3 residues: CASSLEVRINSPLHF. CDR3 nucleotide sequence: TGCGCCAGCAGCTTGGAGGTCCGGATAAATTCACCCCTCCACTTT. The full variable domain, in which reference TRBV5-1 and TRBJ1-6 provide the parts outside the CDR3, is KAGVTQTPRYLIKTRGQQVTLSCSPISGHRSVSWYQQTPGQGLQFLFEYFSETQRNKGNFPGRFSGRQFSNSRSEMNVSTLELGDSALYLCASSLEVRINSPLHFGNGTRLTVT.

V gene TRBV28 combines with J gene TRBJ1-2; 7 nucleotides align to TRBD1. The CDR3 totals 14 residues. Per germline, CDR1 MDHEN and CDR2 SYDVKM. V dropped 6 bases and J dropped 2; count of bases not matched to a gene: 6. The CDR3 protein is CASSTGQLNYGYTF. CDR3 DNA: TGTGCCAGCAGCACGGGACAGTTGAACTATGGCTACACCTTC.

The V call is TRBV4-1, the J call TRBJ2-5; D remains ambiguous. V was shortened by 2 bases and J by 5 bases, with 9 bases between the two germline ends. Per the germline V gene, CDR1 is MGHRA and CDR2 is YSYEKL. This CDR3 contains 13 residues. DNA for the CDR3: TGCGCCAGCAGCCAATGGGTTAGGGAGACCCAGTACTTC. This gives the protein CASSQWVRETQYF.

The chain carries TRBV4-1 and TRBJ2-5; no clear D. The germline CDR1 and CDR2 sequences are MGHRA and YSYEKL. V was cut by 4 bases and J by 5 bases, with 11 bases left in between. This CDR3 spans 13 amino acids. CDR3 protein: CASSPGRSETQYF. The CDR3 coding sequence is TGCGCCAGCAGCCCAGGACGTAGTGAGACCCAGTACTTC.

This clone was recorded only once. The chain employs TRBV6-1 and TRBJ2-7, with D hard to call. CDR3 size: 14 residues. Germline values: CDR1 MNHNS, CDR2 SASEGT. The ends were cut back, 6 bases at V and 6 bases at J, with 18 bases in the middle. The CDR3 spells CASSQELRSGEQYF. The CDR3 nucleotides are TGTGCCAGCAGCCAAGAACTCAGGTCCGGCGAGCAGTACTTC.

The rearrangement uses TRBV4-1 and TRBJ2-5, with D unclear. Trimming removed 1 base from V and 3 bases from J, with 15 bases in between. In germline, CDR1 is MGHRA, CDR2 YSYEKL. This CDR3 spans 16 amino acids. The CDR3: CASSQADPPGEETQYF. CDR3 bases: TGCGCCAGCAGCCAAGCGGACCCCCCCGGAGAAGAGACCCAGTACTTC.

This rearrangement joins TRBV19 to TRBJ1-5; unclear D gene. V dropped 0 bases and J dropped 0 bases, with 12 bases sitting between them. Germline CDR1 is LNHDA and CDR2 is SQIVND (reference sequence). The CDR3 loop spans 17 amino acids. The CDR3, as DNA: TGTGCCAGTAGTATAGAACGTAATCGGAATAGCAATCAGCCCCAGCATTTT. It encodes CASSIERNRNSNQPQHF.

The rearrangement joins TRBV9 to TRBJ2-7; D uncertain. V gave up 2 bases and J gave up 4 bases, with 13 bases separating them. There are 14 residues in the CDR3. Germline values: CDR1 SGDLS, CDR2 YYNGEE. The CDR3 sequence: CASSVKPGPYEQYF. CDR3 nucleotide sequence: TGTGCCAGCAGCGTTAAACCGGGCCCATACGAGCAGTACTTC.

This clone was observed once. The chain uses TRBV5-6 and TRBJ2-4; a weak D match, TRBD1 (5 bases). Deletions cut 8 bases from V and 4 bases from J, with 16 bases between. The CDR3 loop spans 14 amino acids. Per the germline V gene, CDR1 is SGHDT and CDR2 is YYEEEE. For the CDR3, the DNA is TGTGCCAGTACCTTGGACACAGGAAAAAACATTCAGTACTTC. Amino acid sequence: CASTLDTGKNIQYF.